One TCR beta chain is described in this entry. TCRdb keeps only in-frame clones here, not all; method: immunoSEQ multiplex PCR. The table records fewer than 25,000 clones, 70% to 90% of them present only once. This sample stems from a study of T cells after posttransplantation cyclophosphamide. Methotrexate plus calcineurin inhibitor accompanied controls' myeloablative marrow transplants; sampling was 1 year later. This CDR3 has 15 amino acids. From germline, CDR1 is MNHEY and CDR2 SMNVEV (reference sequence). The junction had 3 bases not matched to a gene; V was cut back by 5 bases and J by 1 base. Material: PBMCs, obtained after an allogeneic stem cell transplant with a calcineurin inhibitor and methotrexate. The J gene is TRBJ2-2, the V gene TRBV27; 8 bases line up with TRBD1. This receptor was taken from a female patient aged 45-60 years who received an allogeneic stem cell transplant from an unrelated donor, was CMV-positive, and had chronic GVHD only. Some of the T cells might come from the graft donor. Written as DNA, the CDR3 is TGTGCCAGCAGTGCGGGACAGGTGAACACCGGGGAGCTGTTTTTT. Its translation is CASSAGQVNTGELFF.